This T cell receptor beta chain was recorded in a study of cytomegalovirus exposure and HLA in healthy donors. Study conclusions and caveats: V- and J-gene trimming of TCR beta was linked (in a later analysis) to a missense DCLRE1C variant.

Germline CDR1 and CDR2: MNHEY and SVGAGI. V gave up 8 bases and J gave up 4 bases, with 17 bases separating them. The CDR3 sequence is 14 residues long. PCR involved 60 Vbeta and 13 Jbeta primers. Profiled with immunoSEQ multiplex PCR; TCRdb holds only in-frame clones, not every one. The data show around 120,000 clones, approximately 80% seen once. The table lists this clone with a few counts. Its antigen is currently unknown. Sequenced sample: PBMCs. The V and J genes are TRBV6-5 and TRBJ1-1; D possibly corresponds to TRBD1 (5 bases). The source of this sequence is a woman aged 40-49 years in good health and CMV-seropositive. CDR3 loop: CASSPRGSFTEAFF. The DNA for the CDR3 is TGTGCCAGCTCTCCCCGGGGGAGTTTCACTGAAGCTTTCTTT.